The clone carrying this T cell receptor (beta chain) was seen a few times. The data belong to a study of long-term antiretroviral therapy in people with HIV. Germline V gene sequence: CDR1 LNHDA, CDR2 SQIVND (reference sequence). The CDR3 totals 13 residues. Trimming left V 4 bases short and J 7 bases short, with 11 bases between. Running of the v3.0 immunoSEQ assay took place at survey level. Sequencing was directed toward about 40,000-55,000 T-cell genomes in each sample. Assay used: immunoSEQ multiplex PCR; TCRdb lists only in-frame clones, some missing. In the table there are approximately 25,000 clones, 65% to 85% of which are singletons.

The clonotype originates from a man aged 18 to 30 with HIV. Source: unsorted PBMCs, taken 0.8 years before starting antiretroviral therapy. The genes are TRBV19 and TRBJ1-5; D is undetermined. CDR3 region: CASSTAIEQPQHF. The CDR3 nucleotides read TGTGCCAGTAGTACCGCCATCGAGCAGCCCCAGCATTTT. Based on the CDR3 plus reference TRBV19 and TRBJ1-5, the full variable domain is DGGITQSPKYLFRKEGQNVTLSCEQNLNHDAMYWYRQDPGQGLRLIYYSQIVNDFQKGDIAEGYSVSREKKESFPLTVTSAQKNPTAFYLCASSTAIEQPQHFGDGTRLSIL.